Below, 14 T cell receptor beta chains from the same sample are listed, as sequenced in a study of CD8+ T cells in alopecia areata. As the sequencing template, cDNA was produced by extracting RNA and reverse transcribing it. The table came from immunoSEQ multiplex PCR; TCRdb's copy has only in-frame clones and leaves some out. There are just over 150,000 clones in the sample; 65% occur only once, and 0.9% to 1% lies in the top ten. Documented treatment: oral pan-JAK inhibitor, 5-10 mg twice daily. Sequencing used CD4+ T cells sorted from blood, obtained at week 4, from a patient treated with tofacitinib. The receptors were gathered from a human donor with alopecia areata.

CDR3 bases: TGCAGCGTTGAAGAACAGGGCGGGGGGCCCCTCCACTTT. This gives the protein CSVEEQGGGPLHF. The rearrangement uses TRBV29-1 and TRBJ1-6, with a tentative D call TRBD1 (6 bases). Trimming cost V 0 bases and J 13 bases, with 13 bases left between them. CDR3 length: 13 residues. Germline CDR1 reads SQVTM; CDR2 reads ANQGSEA.

V and J are TRBV15 and TRBJ1-5, with D unresolved. Germline assignment: CDR1 LNHNV and CDR2 YYDKDF (reference sequence). This CDR3 spans 12 amino acids. Trimming pared 5 bases from V and 1 base from J, leaving 3 bases between. The CDR3 sequence is CATSSSNQPQHF. The CDR3 DNA is TGTGCCACCAGCTCCAGCAATCAGCCCCAGCATTTT.

V usage is TRBV29-1 and J usage is TRBJ1-2; TRBD1 is a possible D gene (6 bases). Germline-derived CDR1 and CDR2 are SQVTM and ANQGSEA. V lost 6 bases, J lost 4 bases, and 15 bases lay in between. The CDR3 has 13 amino acids. As DNA, the CDR3 is TGCAGCGTCGTCATCGCAGGGGCCTATGGCTACACCTTC. This translates into CSVVIAGAYGYTF.

This clone turned up a few times. This chain joins TRBV5-4 and TRBJ2-5; 7 bases match TRBD1. Germline V gene data show CDR1 as SGHNT and CDR2 as YYREEE (reference sequence). The CDR3 has 15 amino acids. V gave up 0 bases and J gave up 5 bases; unmatched junction bases: 7. In DNA, the CDR3 is TGTGCCAGCAGCTTGGCAACAGGGGACCGGGAGACCCAGTACTTC. This codes for CASSLATGDRETQYF.

This clone was found a few times. This sequence joins TRBV9 and TRBJ1-2, with D unclear. Germline loops: CDR1 SGDLS, CDR2 YYNGEE. The V gene lost 4 bases and the J gene lost 8 bases, with 15 bases spanning the gap. The CDR3 consists of 13 residues. DNA of the CDR3: TGTGCCAGCAGCCCCCCTAGTATGCAGGGCTACACCTTC. This sequence encodes CASSPPSMQGYTF. Supplemented by reference TRBV9 and TRBJ1-2, the full variable domain reads DSGVTQTPKHLITATGQRVTLRCSPRSGDLSVYWYQQSLDQGLQFLIQYYNGEERAKGNILERFSAQQFPDLHSELNLSSLELGDSALYFCASSPPSMQGYTFGSGTRLTVV.

The chain combines TRBV5-1 with TRBJ2-4, with 10 bases aligning to TRBD1. The CDR3 length is 14 residues. Germline CDR1 is SGHRS and CDR2 is YFSETQ. Trimming took 4 bases from V and 7 from J; bases not matched to a gene: 5. The CDR3 DNA reads TGCGCCAGCAGCCCCGGGACAGGGGCGAACATTCAGTACTTC. Translated: CASSPGTGANIQYF.

Concerning this clone: An end of the junction does not agree with germline; a read error may underlie this. V is TRBV6-5 and J is TRBJ2-6; possible D gene TRBD1, 5 bases. CDR1 is MNHEY and CDR2 is SVGAGI in the germline V gene. The CDR3 loop spans 15 amino acids. CDR3 bases: TGTGCCAGCAGTTACTCAGGGGCTGGGGCCAACGTCCGGACTTTC. Translation: CASSYSGAGANVRTF.

The count of this clone is one. The V gene is TRBV29-1, the J gene TRBJ2-1; weak D call: TRBD1 (6 bases). From germline, CDR1 is SQVTM and CDR2 ANQGSEA. V dropped 3 bases and J dropped 7 bases, with 13 bases sitting between them. This CDR3 spans 13 amino acids. The CDR3 region has the DNA TGCAGCGTTGATCCCAGGGGTTCGAATGAGCAGTTCTTC. Translation: CSVDPRGSNEQFF.

This chain connects TRBV5-1 to TRBJ1-4, with 8 positions matching TRBD1. The CDR3 is 14 amino acids. V lost 4 bases to trimming and J lost 4 bases; unmatched junction nucleotides: 3. Germline V gene sequence: CDR1 SGHRS, CDR2 YFSETQ. The CDR3 loop reads CASSGQGYNEKLFF. DNA for the CDR3: TGCGCCAGCAGCGGACAGGGATATAATGAAAAACTGTTTTTT. The whole variable domain, filled in from reference TRBV5-1 and TRBJ1-4, reads KAGVTQTPRYLIKTRGQQVTLSCSPISGHRSVSWYQQTPGQGLQFLFEYFSETQRNKGNFPGRFSGRQFSNSRSEMNVSTLELGDSALYLCASSGQGYNEKLFFGSGTQLSVL.

This chain joins TRBV27 and TRBJ2-5; D could derive from TRBD1 or TRBD2 (5 bases each). CDR1 is MNHEY and CDR2 is SMNVEV in the germline V gene (reference sequence). The CDR3 is made up of 16 amino acids. The V gene lost 4 bases and the J gene lost 5 bases, with 20 bases spanning the gap. The CDR3 nucleotides are TGTGCCAGCAGTTCTCTCCCCAGGGCATTAGCGGAGACCCAGTACTTC. This codes for CASSSLPRALAETQYF.

The rearrangement links TRBV25-1 to TRBJ1-6; no firm D call. CDR1 MGHDK and CDR2 SYGVNS come from the germline V gene. V was pared by 6 bases and J by 6 bases, with 6 bases between. CDR3 length: 12 amino acids. CDR3 loop: CASRDSNSPLHF. CDR3 DNA: TGTGCCAGCAGGGATAGTAATTCACCCCTCCACTTT.

The chain links TRBV29-1 to TRBJ1-4; no definite D call. The CDR3 extends over 12 amino acids. Germline CDR1 reads SQVTM; CDR2 reads ANQGSEA. The V end lost 7 bases, the J end lost 0 bases, and 6 bases lay between the germline ends. The CDR3 spells CSAYATNEKLFF. Written as DNA, the CDR3 is TGCAGCGCGTACGCAACTAATGAAAAACTGTTTTTT.

The chain combines TRBV4-1 with TRBJ1-6, with 7 positions matching TRBD1. Trimming took 4 bases from V and 8 from J; bases not matched to a gene: 11. The CDR3 spans 16 residues. The germline gives CDR1 MGHRA, CDR2 YSYEKL. DNA of the CDR3: TGCGCCAGCAGCCCCCTGGGAAGGGGGCAAGATTCACCCCTCCACTTT. It specifies CASSPLGRGQDSPLHF.

This clone was seen a single time. V usage is TRBV30 and J usage is TRBJ2-5; possibly TRBD2 for D (6 bases). The CDR3 is 13 residues long. V was trimmed by 4 bases and J by 4 bases, leaving 13 bases between them. Looked up from germline, CDR1 is GTSNPN and CDR2 is SVGIG (reference sequence). DNA for the CDR3: TGTGCCTGGACCAGCGGGCCCCCAGAGACCCAGTACTTC. Amino acid sequence: CAWTSGPPETQYF.